This T cell receptor (beta chain) was obtained from a study of cytomegalovirus exposure and HLA in healthy donors. The V gene's germline CDR1 is SNHLY and CDR2 FYNNEI. Trimming shortened V by 4 bases and J by 1 base, and 8 bases separated the two germline ends. The CDR3 runs to 14 residues. Study-wide points: In a later analysis, CMV-associated beta chains were mostly HLA-associated, it appeared.

Note on this clone: Its target is unknown.

PCR amplification relied on 60 Vbeta primers (plus 13 Jbeta primers). Profiling relied on immunoSEQ multiplex PCR, and the TCRdb table lists in-frame clones only, not all of them. Of 200,000 to 300,000 clones listed, approximately 84% are singletons. The TCR originated in a woman in her forties in good health and CMV-seropositive. The sample consisted of PBMCs. J is TRBJ1-5 and V is TRBV2; D may be TRBD1 (6 bases). The CDR3: CASSGTVSNQPQHF. The DNA of the CDR3 is TGTGCCAGCAGTGGGACAGTGAGCAATCAGCCCCAGCATTTT.